These 7 T cell receptor beta chains were all obtained from the same sample, sequenced in a study of post-analysis software for immune sequencing data. General study results and limits: About 5 TRBV segments, including TRBV5-6, TRBV5-1 and TRBV20-1, were more frequent in patients than controls.

cDNA libraries of TCR beta carried unique molecular identifiers. TCRdb called the PCR reads again in MiXCR, with one record for every CDR3 protein. The sample has hundreds of thousands of distinct CDR3 sequences; approximately 33% are singletons. Their target antigens are unknown. The sequenced sample was blood. These receptors were collected from a girl aged 10-17 years with multiple sclerosis.

A few counts support this clonotype. The genes are TRBV28 and TRBJ1-2, with 7 positions matching TRBD1. V shed 8 bases and J 5 bases; nucleotides not matched to a gene: 14. In germline, CDR1 is MDHEN, CDR2 SYDVKM. The CDR3 extends over 15 amino acids. The CDR3 nucleotides read TGTGCCAGCGAAACCTACGCGACAGGGATATATGGCTACACCTTC. It translates to CASETYATGIYGYTF.

This clonotype was counted many times. The chain combines TRBV12-3 or TRBV12-4 with TRBJ2-5; 8 positions agree with TRBD1. The CDR3 sequence is 13 residues long. V trimming: 8 bases; J trimming: 1 base; junction bases outside the gene matches: 3. CDR3 loop: CASRTGSQETQYF. The CDR3 coding sequence is TGTGCCAGCCGGACAGGGAGCCAAGAGACCCAGTACTTC.

CDR3 nucleotides: TGTGCCAGCAGTGGTCTAGCGGGGGGCCACGAGCAGTACTTC. Translating gives CASSGLAGGHEQYF. V gene TRBV2 combines with J gene TRBJ2-4, with 11 positions matching TRBD2. The assigned J gene may be wrong: the sequence end matches TRBJ2-7 better. From germline, CDR1 is SNHLY and CDR2 FYNNEI. The CDR3 spans 14 residues.

The J gene is TRBJ1-5, the V gene TRBV27; 9 bases line up with TRBD1. V lost 9 bases and J lost 3; bases outside the gene matches: 6. Germline V lookup: CDR1 MNHEY, CDR2 SMNVEV (reference sequence). This CDR3 is built from 14 residues. The CDR3 bases are TGTGCCAGTCGGACAGGGGACCTCAATCAGCCCCAGCATTTT. This translates into CASRTGDLNQPQHF.

This sequence joins TRBV11-2 and TRBJ2-5; D tentatively reads TRBD1 or TRBD2 (6 bases each). The germline V and J ends were trimmed by 5 bases and 3 bases, with 16 bases remaining between them. The CDR3 consists of 15 residues. Germline CDR1 reads SGHAT; CDR2 reads FQNNGV. The CDR3 nucleotides read TGTGCCAGCAGCCGAAGGGGGGTGAGGGAAGAGACCCAGTACTTC. It codes for CASSRRGVREETQYF.

The rearrangement links TRBV29-1 to TRBJ2-1; no clear D gene. Trimming removed 0 bases at V and 8 bases at J, with 14 bases between. Looked up from germline, CDR1 is SQVTM and CDR2 is ANQGSEA. This CDR3 is 14 amino acids long. In DNA, the CDR3 is TGCAGCGTTGAAGAAGCGAGAAGAAGGGATGAGCAGTTCTTC. Its protein is CSVEEARRRDEQFF.

This chain uses TRBV28 with TRBJ1-6, with D unclear. Deletions cut 7 bases from V and 7 bases from J, with 20 bases between. From germline, CDR1 is MDHEN and CDR2 SYDVKM. The CDR3 runs to 16 residues. This chain's CDR3 is CASTTEQYFRNSPLHF. CDR3 in DNA: TGTGCCAGCACCACCGAACAATACTTCAGAAATTCACCCCTCCACTTT.